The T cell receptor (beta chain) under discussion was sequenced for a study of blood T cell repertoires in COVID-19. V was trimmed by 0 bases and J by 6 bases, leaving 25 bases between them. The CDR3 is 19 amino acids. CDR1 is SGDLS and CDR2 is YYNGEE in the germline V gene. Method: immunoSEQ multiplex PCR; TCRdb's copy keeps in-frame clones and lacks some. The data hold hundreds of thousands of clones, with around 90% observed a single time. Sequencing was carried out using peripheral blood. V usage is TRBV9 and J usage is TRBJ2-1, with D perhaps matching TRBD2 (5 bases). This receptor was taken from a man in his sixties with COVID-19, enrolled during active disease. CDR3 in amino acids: CASSVGVSGYLPLSNEQFF. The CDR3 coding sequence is TGTGCCAGCAGCGTAGGCGTCTCGGGGTACCTTCCCCTTTCCAATGAGCAGTTCTTC.